This is a list of T cell receptor beta chains from one sample in a study of tumor and adjacent non-tumor tissue in lung cancer. TCRdb called the multiplex PCR reads again in MiXCR, with one record for every CDR3 protein. Here the sample spans 40,000 to 55,000 distinct CDR3 sequences, 74% being singletons. Sequenced sample: distant non-tumor lung tissue. These receptor sequences come from a woman aged 55-69 years with non-small cell lung cancer. Both conserved end residues are part of each CDR3. The D gene is left open where the match is weak. Rows may omit the clone size; those that give it use once, few, many or a size class.

clone size: many
J gene: TRBJ2-2
V gene: TRBV5-1
D gene: NA
CDR3 protein: CASGPTQGSTGELFF
CDR3 DNA: TGCGCCAGCGGCCCTACACAGGGCTCCACCGGGGAGCTGTTTTTT

clone size: medium-sized
J gene: TRBJ1-2
V gene: TRBV11-2
D gene: NA
CDR3 protein: CASSLSSGATYGYTF
CDR3 DNA: TGTGCCAGCAGCTTAAGTTCTGGGGCCACCTATGGCTACACCTTC

clone size: NA
J gene: TRBJ1-4
V gene: TRBV11-3
D gene: NA
CDR3 protein: CADSFDSRHATNEKLFF
CDR3 DNA: TGTGCCGACAGCTTTGACAGCCGACATGCAACTAATGAAAAACTGTTTTTT

clone size: NA
J gene: TRBJ2-3
V gene: TRBV11-3
D gene: NA
CDR3 protein: CASSGDTQYF
CDR3 DNA: TGTGCCAGCAGTGGAGATACGCAGTATTTT

clone size: NA
J gene: TRBJ2-7
V gene: TRBV6-6
D gene: NA
CDR3 protein: CTSSTAEQGNDQYF
CDR3 DNA: TGTACCAGCAGTACCGCAGAACAGGGCAACGACCAGTACTTC

clone size: NA
J gene: TRBJ2-2
V gene: TRBV5-1
D gene: NA
CDR3 protein: CASSLGMRDHTGELFF
CDR3 DNA: TGCGCCAGCAGCCTCGGTATGAGGGACCACACCGGGGAGCTGTTTTTT

clone size: many
J gene: TRBJ2-7
V gene: TRBV28
D gene: NA
CDR3 protein: CASSRGRLAYEQYF
CDR3 DNA: TGTGCCAGCAGTCGAGGACGGTTAGCCTACGAGCAGTACTTC

clone size: few
J gene: TRBJ2-2
V gene: TRBV2
D gene: NA
CDR3 protein: CASSEPGELFF
CDR3 DNA: TGTGCCAGCAGTGAACCCGGGGAGCTGTTCTTC

clone size: once
J gene: TRBJ1-2
V gene: TRBV5-5
D gene: NA
CDR3 protein: CASRTSAGIHGYTF
CDR3 DNA: TGTGCCAGTAGAACCTCGGCCGGGATACACGGCTACACCTTC

clone size: NA
J gene: TRBJ2-1
V gene: TRBV6-6
D gene: TRBD2
CDR3 protein: CASSYDGGRARNERFF
CDR3 DNA: TGTGCCAGCAGTTACGATGGCGGGAGGGCACGGAATGAGCGGTTCTTC

clone size: NA
J gene: TRBJ2-4
V gene: TRBV4-3
D gene: TRBD1
CDR3 protein: CTSSPGQGTIDIQYF
CDR3 DNA: TGCACCAGCAGTCCGGGACAGGGAACCATCGACATTCAGTACTTC

clone size: NA
J gene: TRBJ2-1
V gene: TRBV5-6
D gene: NA
CDR3 protein: CTSSLKSHNEQFF
CDR3 DNA: TGTACCAGCAGCTTAAAATCCCACAATGAGCAGTTCTTC

clone size: NA
J gene: TRBJ2-3
V gene: TRBV6-2/TRBV6-3
D gene: NA
CDR3 protein: CASSSTLDPPGRQYF
CDR3 DNA: TGTGCCAGCAGTTCGACCTTGGACCCCCCGGGGCGGCAATATTTT

clone size: NA
J gene: TRBJ1-2
V gene: TRBV5-4
D gene: NA
CDR3 protein: CASSLVRGGGYTF
CDR3 DNA: TGTGCCAGCAGCTTGGTCAGGGGTGGGGGATACACCTTC

clone size: medium-sized
J gene: TRBJ1-2
V gene: TRBV6-1
D gene: NA
CDR3 protein: CASSGTGFFNYGYTF
CDR3 DNA: TGTGCCAGCAGTGGAACAGGGTTTTTCAACTATGGCTACACCTTC

clone size: NA
J gene: TRBJ2-3
V gene: TRBV7-3
D gene: NA
CDR3 protein: CASSLKAGADTQFF
CDR3 DNA: TGTGCCAGCAGCTTAAAGGCGGGCGCAGATACACAGTTTTTT

clone size: NA
J gene: TRBJ2-3
V gene: TRBV4-3
D gene: TRBD2
CDR3 protein: CACSHGASGADTQYF
CDR3 DNA: TGCGCCTGCAGCCATGGGGCTAGCGGGGCAGATACGCAGTATTTT

clone size: NA
J gene: TRBJ1-1
V gene: TRBV6-2/TRBV6-3
D gene: NA
CDR3 protein: CTSRYSGGVPGAFF
CDR3 DNA: TGTACCAGCAGATACTCGGGGGGGGTTCCTGGAGCTTTCTTT

clone size: NA
J gene: TRBJ1-2
V gene: TRBV6-2/TRBV6-3
D gene: NA
CDR3 protein: CDILRDGFYGYTF
CDR3 DNA: TGTGACATCCTCCGGGACGGATTCTATGGCTACACCTTC

clone size: NA
J gene: TRBJ2-7
V gene: TRBV5-5
D gene: NA
CDR3 protein: CASSLGGFGQGNSYEQYF
CDR3 DNA: TGTGCCAGCAGCTTGGGGGGTTTTGGGCAGGGGAACTCCTACGAACAGTACTTC

clone size: NA
J gene: TRBJ1-3
V gene: TRBV12-5
D gene: NA
CDR3 protein: CAGGLGVNGNTIYF
CDR3 DNA: TGTGCTGGTGGTTTGGGCGTCAATGGAAACACCATATATTTT

clone size: NA
J gene: TRBJ2-3
V gene: TRBV4-3
D gene: TRBD2
CDR3 protein: CASSQEDSAGGPSDAQYF
CDR3 DNA: TGCGCCAGTAGCCAAGAGGACTCAGCGGGAGGGCCTTCAGATGCGCAGTATTTC

clone size: NA
J gene: TRBJ1-5
V gene: TRBV10-3
D gene: NA
CDR3 protein: CAIREDSNQPQHF
CDR3 DNA: TGTGCCATCAGGGAAGATAGCAATCAGCCCCAGCATTTT

clone size: NA
J gene: TRBJ1-3
V gene: TRBV13
D gene: NA
CDR3 protein: CASGLYKTSGNTIYF
CDR3 DNA: TGTGCCAGCGGCTTGTACAAGACCTCTGGAAACACCATATATTTT

clone size: NA
J gene: TRBJ2-7
V gene: TRBV6-5
D gene: NA
CDR3 protein: CASSYSRGPGCVQYF
CDR3 DNA: TGTGCCAGCAGTTACTCGAGGGGCCCCGGCTGCGTGCAGTACTTC

clone size: NA
J gene: TRBJ1-1
V gene: TRBV11-2
D gene: NA
CDR3 protein: CASSLDPGAYTEAFF
CDR3 DNA: TGTGCTAGCAGCTTAGATCCTGGCGCGTATACTGAAGCTTTCTTT

clone size: NA
J gene: TRBJ1-1
V gene: TRBV29-1
D gene: TRBD1
CDR3 protein: CSITGQGGMNNEAFF
CDR3 DNA: TGCAGCATTACCGGACAGGGGGGGATGAACAATGAAGCTTTCTTT

clone size: NA
J gene: TRBJ2-2
V gene: TRBV11-1
D gene: TRBD2
CDR3 protein: CSSSPRLARESTGELFF
CDR3 DNA: TGTAGCAGCAGCCCGCGACTAGCGAGAGAATCCACCGGGGAGCTGTTTTTC

clone size: NA
J gene: TRBJ1-1
V gene: TRBV28
D gene: TRBD1
CDR3 protein: CTSRPTGGQGAEAFF
CDR3 DNA: TGTACCAGCAGACCTACAGGGGGGCAGGGGGCTGAAGCTTTCTTT

clone size: NA
J gene: TRBJ1-5
V gene: TRBV7-9
D gene: NA
CDR3 protein: CTSSRVGGNQSQHF
CDR3 DNA: TGTACCAGCAGCCGGGTGGGGGGCAATCAGTCCCAGCATTTT

clone size: many
J gene: TRBJ2-7
V gene: TRBV7-2
D gene: TRBD1
CDR3 protein: CASSTSGTGLEQYF
CDR3 DNA: TGTGCCAGCAGCACATCCGGGACAGGGCTTGAGCAGTACTTC

clone size: NA
J gene: TRBJ2-7
V gene: TRBV11-3
D gene: TRBD1
CDR3 protein: CASSRDRGYEEYF
CDR3 DNA: TGTGCCAGCAGCCGAGACAGGGGGTACGAGGAGTACTTC

clone size: NA
J gene: TRBJ2-7
V gene: TRBV6-6
D gene: NA
CDR3 protein: CPSSSQTWGDYEQYF
CDR3 DNA: TGTCCCAGCAGTAGCCAGACATGGGGAGACTACGAGCAGTACTTC

clone size: many
J gene: TRBJ1-6
V gene: TRBV5-4
D gene: TRBD1
CDR3 protein: CASSLGGQSSYNSPLHF
CDR3 DNA: TGTGCCAGCAGCTTGGGGGGACAGAGCTCCTATAATTCACCCCTCCACTTT

clone size: NA
J gene: TRBJ2-1
V gene: TRBV4-2
D gene: NA
CDR3 protein: CASSQDGTYNEQFF
CDR3 DNA: TGTGCCAGCAGCCAGGACGGAACCTACAATGAGCAGTTCTTC

clone size: NA
J gene: TRBJ2-5
V gene: TRBV4-3
D gene: NA
CDR3 protein: CASSQDRGLTGETQYF
CDR3 DNA: TGCGCCAGTAGCCAAGATCGCGGACTAACGGGAGAGACCCAGTACTTC

clone size: NA
J gene: TRBJ2-7
V gene: TRBV12-2
D gene: NA
CDR3 protein: CASLFRRFNGPYEQYF
CDR3 DNA: TGTGCAAGTCTCTTTAGACGTTTCAACGGTCCCTACGAGCAATACTTC

clone size: NA
J gene: TRBJ2-7
V gene: TRBV12-2
D gene: NA
CDR3 protein: CASRLRRFNAPYEQYF
CDR3 DNA: TGTGCAAGTCGCCTTAGACGTTTCAACGCTCCCTACGAGCAGTACTTC

clone size: many
J gene: TRBJ2-7
V gene: TRBV20-1
D gene: TRBD2
CDR3 protein: CSAPPASGSPVGSYEQYF
CDR3 DNA: TGCAGTGCGCCACCGGCTAGCGGGAGTCCTGTAGGCTCCTACGAGCAGTACTTC

clone size: few
J gene: TRBJ1-2
V gene: TRBV11-1
D gene: TRBD1
CDR3 protein: CGSSPSGQNYGHTF
CDR3 DNA: TGTGGCAGTAGCCCGTCGGGACAGAACTATGGCCACACCTTC

clone size: NA
J gene: TRBJ2-7
V gene: TRBV4-2
D gene: NA
CDR3 protein: CASSRLLTSNYEQYF
CDR3 DNA: TGTGCTAGCAGCCGACTTTTAACTTCCAACTACGAGCAGTACTTC

clone size: NA
J gene: TRBJ2-1
V gene: TRBV11-1
D gene: TRBD2
CDR3 protein: CVSSLDGGRNEQFF
CDR3 DNA: TGTGTCAGCAGCTTAGACGGGGGGAGGAATGAGCAGTTCTTC